This T cell receptor beta chain was identified in a study of a mutant IDH1 vaccine in newly diagnosed glioma. On the study more broadly: Vaccination of patients was performed eight times, in weeks 1, 3, 5, 7, 11, 15, 19 and 23.

A remark on this clone: The target antigen is unknown.

The CDR3 runs 12 residues. CDR1 and CDR2 from the germline V gene are SGHKS and YYEKEE (reference sequence). Trimming took off 2 bases at V and 4 bases at J, with 4 bases between the two ends. Time point noted: week 23, last vaccination. A 20-mer mutant IDH1 peptide at 300 ug was injected subcutaneously with topical imiquimod. Generated by immunoSEQ multiplex PCR, the TCRdb table keeps only in-frame clones and is missing some. The data show tens of thousands of clones, with roughly 80% seen just once and roughly 4.8% held by the top ten. The V and J genes are TRBV5-5 and TRBJ2-1; D gene uncertain. This material consisted of PBMCs, taken from a glioma patient whose treatment included an IDH1 peptide vaccine. This receptor was identified in a man aged 45-65 years with glioma. The CDR3 coding sequence is TGTGCCAGCAGCTTCTCTTACAATGAGCAGTTCTTC. This codes for CASSFSYNEQFF.